This is a list of T cell receptor beta chains from one sample in a study of blood T cell repertoires in COVID-19. Repertoires were generated with immunoSEQ multiplex PCR, while TCRdb's copy carries only in-frame clones and drops some. Here the sample spans about 150,000 clones, roughly three quarters being singletons. The sample consisted of peripheral blood. The receptor set was obtained from a man in his 60s with acute or convalescent COVID-19. CDR3s include the opening cysteine and the closing phenylalanine or tryptophan. The D gene is left open where the match is weak. Size is stated for part of the rows, as once, few or many counts, or as a class when the clone is expanded.

>TRBV7-8|NA|NA|TRBJ2-1
CASSLAGTFEQFF
TGTGCCAGCAGCTTAGCGGGGACTTTTGAGCAGTTCTTC
>TRBV4-1|TRBD2|once|TRBJ2-1
CASSPRQTGTSGRIYNEQFF
TGCGCCAGCAGCCCCCGACAGACCGGGACTAGCGGGAGGATCTACAATGAGCAGTTCTTC
>TRBV5-5|NA|NA|TRBJ1-2
CASSLGAGMEGYTF
TGTGCCAGCAGCTTGGGGGCAGGGATGGAAGGCTACACCTTC
>TRBV7-7|TRBD2|NA|TRBJ2-5
CASSLGLAGGKETQYF
TGTGCCAGCAGCTTAGGTTTAGCGGGAGGGAAAGAGACCCAGTACTTC
>TRBV4-2|NA|NA|TRBJ2-2
CASSQLNSGELFF
TGTGCCAGCAGCCAGTTGAATAGCGGGGAGCTGTTTTTT
>TRBV29-1|NA|NA|TRBJ1-4
CSVEGTSTNEKLFF
TGCAGCGTTGAGGGCACCTCAACTAATGAAAAACTGTTTTTT
>TRBV5-1|NA|NA|TRBJ2-2
CASSLDSNPGELFF
TGCGCCAGCAGCTTGGACTCCAACCCCGGGGAGCTGTTTTTT
>TRBV18|TRBD1|NA|TRBJ1-5
CASSPQGADQPQHF
TGTGCCAGCTCACCACAGGGGGCTGATCAGCCCCAGCATTTT
>TRBV5-6|NA|NA|TRBJ2-1
CASSLGSFPNEQFF
TGTGCCAGCAGCTTGGGAAGCTTCCCCAATGAGCAGTTCTTC
>TRBV7-8|NA|NA|TRBJ1-1
CASSPRQVSNTEAFF
TGTGCCAGCAGCCCGCGACAGGTATCAAACACTGAAGCTTTCTTT
>TRBV15|NA|NA|TRBJ1-6
CATSREYGGSPLHF
TGTGCCACCAGCAGAGAGTACGGCGGTTCACCCCTCCACTTT
>TRBV5-1|TRBD1|NA|TRBJ2-7
CASSSPQSRDRGSYEQYF
TGCGCCAGCAGCTCGCCCCAATCCCGGGACAGGGGATCCTACGAGCAGTACTTC
>TRBV7-9|TRBD2|few|TRBJ2-1
CAFLSGTKQFF
TGTGCCTTCCTGTCCGGGACTAAGCAGTTCTTC
>TRBV28|TRBD2|NA|TRBJ2-7
CAIDDRGLAGGSLSYEQYF
TGTGCCATCGACGACCGCGGACTAGCGGGAGGTTCCCTATCCTACGAGCAGTACTTC
>TRBV19|TRBD1|NA|TRBJ1-5
CASSVQGSQPQHF
TGTGCCAGTAGTGTACAGGGGAGTCAGCCCCAGCATTTT
>TRBV5-6|TRBD1|NA|TRBJ1-1
CASSPGQGPYTEAFF
TGTGCCAGCAGCCCGGGACAGGGTCCTTACACTGAAGCTTTCTTT
>TRBV25-1|TRBD2|few|TRBJ2-7
CASRPTSGSGEQYF
TGTGCCAGCAGGCCGACTAGCGGGAGCGGGGAGCAGTACTTC
>TRBV5-5|NA|NA|TRBJ1-4
CASSLFREEKLFF
TGTGCCAGCAGCTTATTTCGGGAGGAAAAACTGTTTTTT
>TRBV19|NA|NA|TRBJ1-1
CASTDSLRFTEAFF
TGTGCCAGTACGGACAGCCTGCGGTTCACTGAAGCTTTCTTT
>TRBV19|TRBD1|NA|TRBJ2-5
CASSVGGAYGDQYF
TGTGCCAGTAGTGTAGGGGGCGCTTATGGGGACCAGTACTTC
>TRBV7-9|NA|NA|TRBJ2-5
CASSLVQAWEETQYF
TGTGCCAGCAGCTTAGTTCAGGCGTGGGAAGAGACCCAGTACTTC